This T cell receptor (beta chain) was documented in a study of PD-L1 blockade in urothelial cancer. Turning to the study itself: Dosed intravenously at 1,200 mg every 3 weeks, atezolizumab was initiated by patients around 2014. Prior chemotherapy ranged from 0 to 3 regimens per patient.

Every PCR got spiked synthetic TCR analog templates. Clones were sequenced by immunoSEQ multiplex PCR, and TCRdb holds only the in-frame ones, with some missing. The table has some 80,000 clones, 85% seen once; the top ten hold about 6.2%. The CDR3 runs 13 residues. V trimming: 2 bases; J trimming: 7 bases; junction bases outside the gene matches: 1. Germline-derived CDR1 and CDR2 are SGHTA and FQGTGA. Regarding time point: pretreatment peripheral blood. The sequencing here drew on PBMCs, taken around atezolizumab (anti-PD-L1) treatment. The sequence was collected from a man aged 35-49 years with urothelial cancer. The chain employs TRBV7-3 and TRBJ1-2; 10 positions match TRBD1. CDR3: CASSLGTGVGYTF. In nucleotides, the CDR3 is TGTGCCAGCAGCTTAGGGACAGGGGTTGGCTACACCTTC.